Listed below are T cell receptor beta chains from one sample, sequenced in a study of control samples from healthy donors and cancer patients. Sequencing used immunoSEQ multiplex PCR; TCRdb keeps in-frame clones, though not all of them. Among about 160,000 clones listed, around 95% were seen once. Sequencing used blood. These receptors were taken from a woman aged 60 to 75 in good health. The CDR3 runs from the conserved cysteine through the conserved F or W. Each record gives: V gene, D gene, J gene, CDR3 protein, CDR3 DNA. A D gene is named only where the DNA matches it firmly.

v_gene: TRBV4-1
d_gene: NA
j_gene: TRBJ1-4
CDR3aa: CASSRGEGLANEKLFF
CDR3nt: TGCGCCAGCAGCCGGGGTGAGGGTCTGGCTAATGAAAAACTGTTTTTT

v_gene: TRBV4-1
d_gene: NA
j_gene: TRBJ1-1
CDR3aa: CASSQDLFQVVF
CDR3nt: TGCGCCAGCAGCCAAGATCTTTTTCAGGTGGTGTTT

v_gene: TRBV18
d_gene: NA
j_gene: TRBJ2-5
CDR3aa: CASSPGRQETQYF
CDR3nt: TGTGCCAGCTCACCAGGCAGACAAGAGACCCAGTACTTC

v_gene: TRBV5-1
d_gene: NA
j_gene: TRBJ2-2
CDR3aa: CASSFSQNTGELFF
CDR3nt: TGCGCCAGCAGCTTCAGTCAGAACACCGGGGAGCTGTTTTTT

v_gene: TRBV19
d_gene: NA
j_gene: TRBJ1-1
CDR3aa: CASSMGREAFF
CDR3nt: TGTGCCAGTAGTATGGGGCGCGAAGCTTTCTTT

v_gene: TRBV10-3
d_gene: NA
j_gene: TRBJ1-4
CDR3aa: CAISESISDNEKLFF
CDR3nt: TGTGCCATCAGTGAGTCGATCAGCGATAATGAAAAACTGTTTTTT

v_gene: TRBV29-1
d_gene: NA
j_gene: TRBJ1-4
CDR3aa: CIAGIYEKLFF
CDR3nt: TGCATCGCAGGGATATATGAAAAACTGTTTTTT

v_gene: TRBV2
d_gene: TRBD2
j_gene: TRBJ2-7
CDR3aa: CASSRGGYEQYF
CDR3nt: TGTGCCAGCAGTCGCGGGGGATACGAGCAGTACTTC

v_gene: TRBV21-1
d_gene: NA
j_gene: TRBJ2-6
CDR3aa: CARSRDRPFWGANVLTF
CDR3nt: TGTGCCAGGAGCCGGGACAGACCCTTTTGGGGGGCCAACGTCCTGACTTTC

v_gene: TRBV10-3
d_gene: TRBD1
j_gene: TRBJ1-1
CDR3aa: CATSIQGGTEAFF
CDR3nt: TGTGCCACCAGCATCCAGGGGGGCACTGAAGCTTTCTTT